This note documents a single T cell receptor (beta chain) sequence. This specimen comes from a study of T-cell reconstitution after alpha-beta-depleted transplantation in children. CDR1 and CDR2 from the germline V gene are SGHVS and FQNEAQ. Trimming left V 6 bases short and J 0 bases short, with 9 bases between. This CDR3 is built from 14 residues. The authors prepared the TCRbeta library with unique molecular identifiers. From the PCR reads, TCRdb called clonotypes with MiXCR, one entry per CDR3 protein. The sample consists of some 530,000 distinct CDR3 sequences, around 13% of them appearing once. This sequence joins TRBV7-8 and TRBJ1-3; D not resolved. Sequences were derived from PBMCs from the stem cell graft donor, sampled from the stem cell graft. The TCR comes from a human donor who donated a stem cell graft to a child with combined immunodeficiency. The CDR3 reads CASRPHFSGNTIYF. The CDR3 DNA sequence: TGTGCCAGCAGGCCGCATTTCTCTGGAAACACCATATATTTT. Complete variable domain (other parts from reference TRBV7-8 and TRBJ1-3): GAGVSQSPRYKVAKRGQDVALRCDPISGHVSLFWYQQALGQGPEFLTYFQNEAQLDKSGLPSDRFFAERPEGSVSTLKIQRTQQEDSAVYLCASRPHFSGNTIYFGEGSWLTVV.